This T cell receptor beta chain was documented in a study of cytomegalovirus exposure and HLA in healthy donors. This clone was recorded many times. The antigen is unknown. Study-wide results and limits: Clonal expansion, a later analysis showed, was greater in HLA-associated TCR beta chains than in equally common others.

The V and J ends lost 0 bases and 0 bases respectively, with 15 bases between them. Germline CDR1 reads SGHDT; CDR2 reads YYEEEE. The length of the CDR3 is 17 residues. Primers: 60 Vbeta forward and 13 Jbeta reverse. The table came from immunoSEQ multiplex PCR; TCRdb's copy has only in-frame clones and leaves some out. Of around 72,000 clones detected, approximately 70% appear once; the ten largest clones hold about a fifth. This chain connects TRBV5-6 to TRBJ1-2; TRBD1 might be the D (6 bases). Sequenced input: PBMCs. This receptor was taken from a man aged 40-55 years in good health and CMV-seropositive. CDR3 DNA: TGTGCCAGCAGCTTGGAGGACAGCCTGACTCCTAACTATGGCTACACCTTC. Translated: CASSLEDSLTPNYGYTF. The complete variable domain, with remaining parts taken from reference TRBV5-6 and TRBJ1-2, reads DAGVTQSPTHLIKTRGQQVTLRCSPKSGHDTVSWYQQALGQGPQFIFQYYEEEERQRGNFPDRFSGHQFPNYSSELNVNALLLGDSALYLCASSLEDSLTPNYGYTFGSGTRLTVV.